This T cell receptor beta chain was observed in a study of identical twins. This clonotype appeared a few times. TCRdb re-derived calls from the 5' RACE reads in MiXCR, one entry per CDR3 protein. The sample lists roughly 190,000 distinct CDR3 sequences; around 15% were seen once. Donors uniformly comprised healthy Caucasians. The CDR3 sequence is 13 residues long. V lost 8 bases and J 6 bases, leaving 14 bases between the germline ends. The same data also went into a second study, on T cells expressing NK-cell markers. That paper states: Of eight sequenced donors, seven were HCMV-seropositive and one HCMV-seronegative. Dominant NKG2C+ clonotype frequencies of about 1.0-7.0% of CD8+ T cells were measured in over five donors.

The chain employs TRBV12-3 or TRBV12-4 and TRBJ1-5, with D unresolved. This sequence was found in a woman under 30 in good health. Source material: CD8+ T cells sorted from blood. The CDR3 reads CASSEEWGQPQHF. The CDR3 coding sequence is TGTGCCAGCTCGGAGGAATGGGGTCAGCCCCAGCATTTT.